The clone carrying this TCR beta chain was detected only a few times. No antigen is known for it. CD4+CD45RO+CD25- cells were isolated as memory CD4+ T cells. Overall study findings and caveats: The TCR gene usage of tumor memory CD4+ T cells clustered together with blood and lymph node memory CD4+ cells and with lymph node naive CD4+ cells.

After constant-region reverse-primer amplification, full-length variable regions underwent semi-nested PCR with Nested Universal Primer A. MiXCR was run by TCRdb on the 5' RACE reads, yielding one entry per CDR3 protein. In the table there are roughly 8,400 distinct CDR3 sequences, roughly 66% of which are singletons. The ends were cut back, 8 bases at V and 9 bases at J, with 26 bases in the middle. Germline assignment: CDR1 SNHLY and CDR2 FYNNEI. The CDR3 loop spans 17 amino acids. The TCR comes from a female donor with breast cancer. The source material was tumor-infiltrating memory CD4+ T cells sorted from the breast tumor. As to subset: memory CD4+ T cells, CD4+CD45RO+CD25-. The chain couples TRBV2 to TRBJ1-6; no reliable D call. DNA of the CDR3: TGTGCCAGCGTCCGGGAGTATCTTCTCGAGGAAAGTTCACCCCTCCACTTT. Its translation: CASVREYLLEESSPLHF.